One and the same sample provided the 30 T cell receptor beta chains below, sequenced in a study of CD4+ T cells in melanoma. TCRdb keeps only in-frame clones here, not all; method: immunoSEQ multiplex PCR. Here the sample spans fewer than 5,000 clones, over 65% being singletons. The sequenced sample consisted of cells from a culture (not recorded whether cultured in vitro). The receptors here all came from a human donor with melanoma.

The genes are TRBV25-1 and TRBJ2-7, with unresolved D. Trimming stripped 0 bases from V and 5 bases from J, with 17 bases between. There are 16 residues in the CDR3. The germline V gene encodes CDR1 MGHDK and CDR2 SYGVNS. The CDR3 nucleotides read TGTGCCAGCAGTGAATATTACGCAGAACGCCTGAACGAGCAGTACTTC. It yields the protein CASSEYYAERLNEQYF.

The chain carries TRBV9 and TRBJ2-7; D uncertain. This CDR3 contains 14 residues. Per germline, CDR1 SGDLS and CDR2 YYNGEE. Trimming removed 0 bases from V and 3 bases from J, with 10 bases in between. The CDR3 spells CASSVGTLDYEQYF. DNA of the CDR3: TGTGCCAGCAGCGTAGGGACCCTGGACTACGAGCAGTACTTC.

This chain links TRBV4-3 with TRBJ1-2; D is unclear. The germline V gene has CDR1 LGHNA and CDR2 YSLEER. Trimming shortened V by 4 bases and J by 7 bases, and 16 bases separated the two germline ends. This CDR3 spans 14 amino acids. The DNA for the CDR3 is TGCGCCAGCAGCCCCCTGGTCGGGGAGGGTGGCTACACCTTC. As protein: CASSPLVGEGGYTF.

The chain links TRBV5-1 to TRBJ2-3, with D uncertain. The CDR3 is 16 amino acids. With 0 bases removed from V and 0 bases from J, the gap between germline ends came to 11 bases. Looked up from germline, CDR1 is SGHRS and CDR2 is YFSETQ. CDR3 sequence: CASSLGPTSSTDTQYF. The CDR3 DNA sequence: TGCGCCAGCAGCTTGGGACCCACTTCGAGCACAGATACGCAGTATTTT.

Only a few counts were recorded for this clone. The V and J genes are TRBV6-5 and TRBJ2-7; D uncertain. From germline, CDR1 is MNHEY and CDR2 SVGAGI. V gave up 0 bases and J gave up 2 bases, with 8 bases separating them. This CDR3 region has 14 residues. The CDR3 sequence: CASSYSEGTYEQYF. The CDR3 DNA reads TGTGCCAGCAGTTACTCGGAAGGGACCTACGAGCAGTACTTC.

Relative to its sample, this clone is medium-sized (0.01 to 0.1%). The chain is built from TRBV7-9 and TRBJ1-1; 7 nucleotides match TRBD1. The V gene end was trimmed by 5 bases and the J gene end by 3 bases; junction bases not matched to a gene: 6. Germline V gene sequence: CDR1 SEHNR, CDR2 FQNEAQ (reference sequence). The CDR3 length is 14 residues. The DNA for the CDR3 is TGTGCCAGCAGCATATCAGGGGGTTACACTGAAGCTTTCTTT. The encoded protein is CASSISGGYTEAFF. Based on the CDR3 plus reference TRBV7-9 and TRBJ1-1, the full variable domain is DTGVSQNPRHKITKRGQNVTFRCDPISEHNRLYWYRQTLGQGPEFLTYFQNEAQLEKSRLLSDRFSAERPKGSFSTLEIQRTEQGDSAMYLCASSISGGYTEAFFGQGTRLTVV.

The rearrangement links TRBV10-3 to TRBJ2-2; 11 nucleotides match TRBD1. Germline CDR1 reads ENHRY; CDR2 reads SYGVKD. With 5 bases clipped from V and 7 bases from J, the junction kept 9 bases outside the gene matches. CDR3 length: 16 amino acids. The CDR3 DNA reads TGTGCCATCAGTACCCCCTCGGGACAGGGGGTCGGGGAGCTGTTTTTT. Its protein is CAISTPSGQGVGELFF.

This clone was observed a handful of times. The genes are TRBV5-1 and TRBJ2-7, with a weak D call TRBD1 (6 bases). Trimming removed 4 bases from V and 0 bases from J, with 11 bases in between. The CDR3 loop spans 14 amino acids. Germline-derived CDR1 and CDR2 are SGHRS and YFSETQ. In DNA form, the CDR3 reads TGCGCCAGCAGCGAGGGGACACTCTCCTACGAGCAGTACTTC. This sequence encodes CASSEGTLSYEQYF. The entire variable domain, with the rest obtained from reference TRBV5-1 and TRBJ2-7, is as follows: KAGVTQTPRYLIKTRGQQVTLSCSPISGHRSVSWYQQTPGQGLQFLFEYFSETQRNKGNFPGRFSGRQFSNSRSEMNVSTLELGDSALYLCASSEGTLSYEQYFGPGTRLTVT.

The chain has TRBV9 and TRBJ1-6; D is unclear. Germline V gene data show CDR1 as SGDLS and CDR2 as YYNGEE. The CDR3 is 15 residues long. V lost 0 bases and J lost 7, with 11 bases in between. As DNA, the CDR3 is TGTGCCAGCAGCGTAGCCAGGCACGAAAATTCACCCCTCCACTTT. Amino acid sequence: CASSVARHENSPLHF.

This chain joins TRBV19 and TRBJ2-1; D uncertain. The germline V gene encodes CDR1 LNHDA and CDR2 SQIVND (reference sequence). This CDR3 has 15 residues. V was trimmed by 5 bases and J by 5 bases, leaving 16 bases between them. CDR3 in DNA: TGTGCCAGTAGTCACCGGCCCGACTCAAACAATGAGCAGTTCTTC. This sequence encodes CASSHRPDSNNEQFF.

This clone was seen more than once but under ten times. The chain is built from TRBV25-1 and TRBJ2-1; D might be TRBD2 (7 bases). V lost 5 bases and J 4 bases, leaving 9 bases between the germline ends. Germline values: CDR1 MGHDK, CDR2 SYGVNS. The CDR3 runs 13 residues. CDR3 amino acids: CASSKGGYNEQFF. The CDR3, as DNA: TGTGCCAGCAGTAAGGGGGGGTACAATGAGCAGTTCTTC.

The J gene is TRBJ1-5, the V gene TRBV19; D uncertain. Germline V gives CDR1 LNHDA, CDR2 SQIVND (reference sequence). The CDR3 covers 15 residues. Trimming removed 1 base at V and 0 bases at J, with 7 bases between. The CDR3 coding sequence is TGTGCCAGTAGTATAGCGGTTAATAGCAATCAGCCCCAGCATTTT. Translating gives CASSIAVNSNQPQHF. The variable domain in full, completed from reference TRBV19 and TRBJ1-5, reads DGGITQSPKYLFRKEGQNVTLSCEQNLNHDAMYWYRQDPGQGLRLIYYSQIVNDFQKGDIAEGYSVSREKKESFPLTVTSAQKNPTAFYLCASSIAVNSNQPQHFGDGTRLSIL.

The chain couples TRBV2 to TRBJ2-2, with D uncertain. With 4 bases removed from V and 5 bases from J, the gap between germline ends came to 11 bases. In germline, CDR1 is SNHLY, CDR2 FYNNEI. This CDR3 is built from 14 residues. Here the CDR3 reads CASSVPGRTGELFF. The CDR3 DNA reads TGTGCCAGCAGTGTTCCAGGCAGGACCGGGGAGCTGTTTTTT.

The V gene is TRBV7-8, the J gene TRBJ1-1; D uncertain. The V end was cut by 6 bases, the J end by 2 bases, with 10 bases between. Germline V lookup: CDR1 SGHVS, CDR2 FQNEAQ. This CDR3 contains 13 residues. In nucleotides, the CDR3 is TGTGCCAGCAGGGATTATGCTAACACTGAAGCTTTCTTT. Residues: CASRDYANTEAFF.

This clone appeared a few times. The chain links TRBV6-5 to TRBJ2-2; no definite D call. V was clipped by 5 bases and J by 3 bases, with 13 bases between them. CDR1 MNHEY and CDR2 SVGAGI come from the germline V gene. CDR3 length: 15 residues. The CDR3 DNA is TGTGCCAGCAGTAACCCAGCAATAGACACCGGGGAGCTGTTTTTT. It specifies CASSNPAIDTGELFF.

This clone has only a few counts. Possible read error: a much larger clone is one base away. The chain recombines TRBV9 with TRBJ1-1; the D gene is possibly TRBD1 (5 bases). From germline, CDR1 is SGDLS and CDR2 YYNGEE. V was pared by 0 bases and J by 3 bases, with 6 bases between. This CDR3 comprises 13 residues. CDR3 sequence reads: CASSVEGHTEAFF. The CDR3, as DNA: TGTGCCAGCAGCGTAGAGGGGCACACTGAAGCTTTCTTT.

The rearrangement uses TRBV11-2 and TRBJ2-1; D perhaps matches TRBD1 (5 bases). The germline V gene has CDR1 SGHAT and CDR2 FQNNGV. The V and J ends lost 2 bases and 2 bases respectively, with 13 bases between them. The CDR3 loop spans 16 amino acids. The CDR3 loop reads CASSLQGSPPYNEQFF. DNA of the CDR3: TGTGCCAGCAGCTTACAGGGATCTCCACCCTACAATGAGCAGTTCTTC.

The V gene is TRBV5-4, the J gene TRBJ2-2, with a possible D match to TRBD1 (5 bases). The CDR3 spans 14 residues. Germline CDR1 SGHNT, CDR2 YYREEE (reference sequence). V was pared by 1 base and J by 4 bases, with 8 bases between. CDR3 loop: CASSLQGTTGELFF. In DNA form, the CDR3 reads TGTGCCAGCAGCTTGCAGGGAACCACCGGGGAGCTGTTTTTT.

This chain connects TRBV7-6 to TRBJ2-3, with 13 bases identical to TRBD2. This CDR3 is 15 amino acids long. Per germline, CDR1 SGHVS and CDR2 FNYEAQ. With V trimmed by 4 bases and J by 6 bases, 4 bases remained unmatched. The CDR3 region is CASSSGTSGVDTQYF. The CDR3 DNA follows: TGTGCCAGCAGCTCCGGGACTAGCGGGGTGGATACGCAGTATTTT. The full variable domain, its missing parts supplied by reference TRBV7-6 and TRBJ2-3, is GAGVSQSPRYKVTKRGQDVALRCDPISGHVSLYWYRQALGQGPEFLTYFNYEAQQDKSGLPNDRFSAERPEGSISTLTIQRTEQRDSAMYRCASSSGTSGVDTQYFGPGTRLTVL.

This chain connects TRBV5-4 to TRBJ2-5, with 7 bases aligning to TRBD1. Trimming removed 3 bases from V and 5 bases from J; junction bases left unmatched: 13. CDR1 is SGHNT and CDR2 is YYREEE in the germline V gene (reference sequence). This CDR3 is built from 16 residues. The CDR3: CASSSGTTGKGETQYF. The CDR3 DNA reads as TGTGCCAGCAGCTCAGGGACGACAGGGAAGGGGGAGACCCAGTACTTC.

The genes are TRBV5-1 and TRBJ1-1, with TRBD1 matching over 12 bases. The CDR3 length is 18 residues. CDR1 SGHRS and CDR2 YFSETQ come from the germline V gene. V lost 4 bases, J lost 7 bases, and 17 bases stayed unmatched. The CDR3 DNA reads as TGCGCCAGCAGCATCCTACCACCGGGACAGGGGGCTGGTAATGAAGCTTTCTTT. Amino acid sequence: CASSILPPGQGAGNEAFF.

The chain joins TRBV11-3 to TRBJ2-1; 9 positions agree with TRBD1. The CDR3 runs to 16 residues. The V segment lost 1 base and the J segment 8 bases; nucleotides outside the gene matches: 9. Per the germline V gene, CDR1 is SGHNT and CDR2 is YENEEA. CDR3 sequence: CASSLGDRVKRDEQFF. The CDR3 region has the DNA TGTGCCAGCAGCTTAGGGGACAGGGTGAAGCGCGATGAGCAGTTCTTC.

This clone occurred a few times. The gene calls are TRBV6-5 and TRBJ1-5; D is unclear. The V gene's germline CDR1 is MNHEY and CDR2 SVGAGI. The CDR3 runs 13 residues. The V end was cut by 6 bases, the J end by 5 bases, with 11 bases between. The CDR3 DNA is TGTGCCAGCAGGGGTCTTTTGGATCAGCCCCAGCATTTT. Residues: CASRGLLDQPQHF.

The chain employs TRBV18 and TRBJ1-2; D might be TRBD1 (6 bases). Trimming took 5 bases from V and 2 from J, leaving 9 bases between them. CDR3 length equals 13 residues. Germline V lookup: CDR1 KGHSH, CDR2 LQKENI. The CDR3 DNA reads TGTGCCAGCTCAAGGGGGTCCAACTATGGCTACACCTTC. It encodes CASSRGSNYGYTF.

This clone is medium-sized within its sample. The chain couples TRBV30 to TRBJ2-2; the match to TRBD2 covers 10 bases. The trim removed 4 bases at V and 6 bases at J, leaving 11 bases unmatched. Germline CDR1 GTSNPN, CDR2 SVGIG (reference sequence). This CDR3 has 16 residues. The CDR3 nucleotides are TGTGCCTGGATGGGGCTAGCGGGGGAGTTGGCCGGGGAGCTGTTTTTT. It specifies CAWMGLAGELAGELFF.

This clone has only one observation. The rearrangement links TRBV7-8 to TRBJ2-7; D gene unclear. Trimming pared 1 base from V and 2 bases from J, leaving 12 bases between. CDR3 length equals 15 residues. CDR1 and CDR2 from the germline V gene are SGHVS and FQNEAQ. The CDR3 sequence is CASSLGQSYAYEQYF. CDR3 bases: TGTGCCAGCAGCTTAGGTCAGTCTTATGCCTACGAGCAGTACTTC.

This chain links TRBV9 with TRBJ2-2; D unclear. This CDR3 is built from 14 residues. V was clipped by 0 bases and J by 7 bases, with 10 bases between them. Germline CDR1 reads SGDLS; CDR2 reads YYNGEE. The CDR3 nucleotides read TGTGCCAGCAGCGTAGTACCATCCGGCGGGGAGCTGTTTTTT. Amino acids: CASSVVPSGGELFF.

The chain links TRBV14 to TRBJ2-4; the D gene is possibly TRBD1 (6 bases). CDR3 length: 13 residues. CDR1 and CDR2 from the germline V gene are SGHDN and FVKESK. V dropped 1 base and J dropped 9 bases, with 10 bases sitting between them. CDR3 sequence reads: CASSQGTEGIQYF. As DNA, the CDR3 is TGTGCCAGCAGCCAAGGGACAGAGGGCATTCAGTACTTC. Combining the CDR3 with reference TRBV14 and TRBJ2-4 gives the whole variable domain EAGVTQFPSHSVIEKGQTVTLRCDPISGHDNLYWYRRVMGKEIKFLLHFVKESKQDESGMPNNRFLAERTGGTYSTLKVQPAELEDSGVYFCASSQGTEGIQYFGAGTRLSVL.

The gene calls are TRBV7-3 and TRBJ1-2, with TRBD1 matching over 9 bases. The V gene end was trimmed by 5 bases and the J gene end by 8 bases; junction bases not matched to a gene: 12. The length of the CDR3 is 15 residues. Germline V gene lookup returns CDR1 SGHTA and CDR2 FQGTGA. CDR3 loop: CASSAGTGTGRGYTF. DNA for the CDR3: TGTGCCAGCAGCGCCGGTACCGGGACAGGGAGAGGCTACACCTTC.

The rearrangement uses TRBV18 and TRBJ2-7; 10 bases match TRBD2. V trimming: 4 bases; J trimming: 4 bases; junction bases outside the gene matches: 7. CDR1 is KGHSH and CDR2 is LQKENI in the germline V gene. This CDR3 is 15 amino acids long. CDR3 bases: TGTGCCAGCTCACAGATTAGCGGGGGGTTGTACGAGCAGTACTTC. Protein: CASSQISGGLYEQYF.